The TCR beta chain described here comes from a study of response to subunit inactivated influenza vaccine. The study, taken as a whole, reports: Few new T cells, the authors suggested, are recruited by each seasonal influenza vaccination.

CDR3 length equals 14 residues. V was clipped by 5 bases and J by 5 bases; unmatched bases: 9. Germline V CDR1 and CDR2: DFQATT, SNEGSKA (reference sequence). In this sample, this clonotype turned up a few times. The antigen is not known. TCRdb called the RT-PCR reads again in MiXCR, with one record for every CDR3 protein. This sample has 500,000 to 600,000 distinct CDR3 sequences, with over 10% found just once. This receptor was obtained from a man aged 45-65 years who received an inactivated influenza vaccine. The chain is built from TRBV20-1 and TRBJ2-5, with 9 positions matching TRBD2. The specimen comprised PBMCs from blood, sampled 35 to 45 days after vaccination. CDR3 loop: CSAQDLAGMETQYF. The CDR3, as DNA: TGCAGTGCTCAAGACCTAGCGGGAATGGAGACCCAGTACTTC.